The rows below give T cell receptor beta chains drawn from one sample of a study of blood T cell repertoires in COVID-19. Generated by immunoSEQ multiplex PCR, the TCRdb table keeps only in-frame clones and is missing some. The profile shows some 180,000 clones, approximately 83% of them singletons. The sample was peripheral blood. Receptors originate from a woman in her thirties or forties with COVID-19, enrolled during active disease. Each CDR3 is given with its conserved first and last residue. The order of the fields is V gene, CDR3 length, D gene, clone size, J gene, CDR3 protein, CDR3 DNA. The D gene is left open where the match is weak. Rows give clone size only sometimes, using once, few, many, or a class for an expanded clone.

V gene: TRBV6-1
CDR3 length: 12
D gene: TRBD1
clone size: NA
J gene: TRBJ1-1
CDR3 protein: CASRDRATEAFF
CDR3 DNA: TGTGCCAGCCGTGACAGGGCCACTGAAGCTTTCTTT

V gene: TRBV19
CDR3 length: 15
D gene: TRBD2
clone size: NA
J gene: TRBJ2-1
CDR3 protein: CASSIGGTNNNEQFF
CDR3 DNA: TGTGCCAGTAGTATAGGTGGGACTAATAACAATGAGCAGTTCTTC

V gene: TRBV2
CDR3 length: 14
D gene: NA
clone size: NA
J gene: TRBJ1-1
CDR3 protein: CASGSRAGNTEAFF
CDR3 DNA: TGTGCCAGCGGGTCGAGAGCAGGAAACACTGAAGCTTTCTTT

V gene: TRBV6-2/TRBV6-3
CDR3 length: 13
D gene: NA
clone size: NA
J gene: TRBJ2-1
CDR3 protein: CASSYSPYNEQFF
CDR3 DNA: TGTGCCAGCAGTTATAGTCCTTACAATGAGCAGTTCTTC

V gene: TRBV27
CDR3 length: 16
D gene: TRBD2
clone size: NA
J gene: TRBJ2-5
CDR3 protein: CASSFMQRGLQETQYF
CDR3 DNA: TGTGCCAGCAGTTTTATGCAGCGGGGCCTCCAAGAGACCCAGTACTTC

V gene: TRBV24-1
CDR3 length: 12
D gene: NA
clone size: NA
J gene: TRBJ1-4
CDR3 protein: CATRVGGEKLFF
CDR3 DNA: TGTGCCACCAGGGTCGGTGGTGAAAAACTGTTTTTT

V gene: TRBV29-1
CDR3 length: 14
D gene: TRBD2
clone size: NA
J gene: TRBJ2-7
CDR3 protein: CSVERTSGGYEQYF
CDR3 DNA: TGCAGCGTTGAACGGACTAGCGGGGGATACGAGCAGTACTTC

V gene: TRBV5-6
CDR3 length: 16
D gene: TRBD1
clone size: NA
J gene: TRBJ2-3
CDR3 protein: CASSLRDSPSTDTQYF
CDR3 DNA: TGTGCCAGCAGCCTACGGGACAGTCCTAGCACAGATACGCAGTATTTT

V gene: TRBV19
CDR3 length: 14
D gene: TRBD1
clone size: NA
J gene: TRBJ2-7
CDR3 protein: CASSILDRGHEQYF
CDR3 DNA: TGTGCCAGTAGTATACTGGACAGGGGCCACGAGCAGTACTTC

V gene: TRBV5-1
CDR3 length: 14
D gene: NA
clone size: NA
J gene: TRBJ1-5
CDR3 protein: CASSYKGGNQPQHF
CDR3 DNA: TGCGCCAGCAGCTACAAGGGAGGCAATCAGCCCCAGCATTTT

V gene: TRBV5-6
CDR3 length: 15
D gene: NA
clone size: NA
J gene: TRBJ2-5
CDR3 protein: CASTTTGGGEETQYF
CDR3 DNA: TGTGCCAGCACCACCACGGGGGGCGGTGAGGAGACCCAGTACTTC

V gene: TRBV10-3
CDR3 length: 16
D gene: TRBD2
clone size: NA
J gene: TRBJ2-2
CDR3 protein: CAIGVGLAVLKGELFF
CDR3 DNA: TGTGCCATCGGGGTGGGACTAGCGGTCTTGAAGGGGGAGCTGTTTTTT

V gene: TRBV3-1/TRBV3-2
CDR3 length: 13
D gene: NA
clone size: many
J gene: TRBJ2-7
CDR3 protein: CASSRINSGEQYF
CDR3 DNA: TGTGCCAGCAGCCGGATAAATAGCGGCGAGCAGTACTTC

V gene: TRBV28
CDR3 length: 10
D gene: NA
clone size: NA
J gene: TRBJ1-1
CDR3 protein: CATGNTEAFF
CDR3 DNA: TGTGCCACAGGAAACACTGAAGCTTTCTTT

V gene: TRBV4-2
CDR3 length: 14
D gene: NA
clone size: many
J gene: TRBJ1-5
CDR3 protein: CASSQDAMRGFQHF
CDR3 DNA: TGTGCCAGCAGCCAAGATGCGATGCGGGGGTTTCAGCATTTT

V gene: TRBV28
CDR3 length: 15
D gene: TRBD2
clone size: few
J gene: TRBJ2-1
CDR3 protein: CATEEAGATYNEQFF
CDR3 DNA: TGTGCCACCGAAGAAGCGGGAGCAACCTACAATGAGCAGTTCTTC

V gene: TRBV5-5
CDR3 length: 15
D gene: TRBD2
clone size: NA
J gene: TRBJ2-3
CDR3 protein: CASSPLAGETDTQYF
CDR3 DNA: TGTGCCAGCAGCCCCTTAGCGGGAGAGACAGATACGCAGTATTTT

V gene: TRBV5-4
CDR3 length: 12
D gene: NA
clone size: NA
J gene: TRBJ2-7
CDR3 protein: CASRRPGFEQYF
CDR3 DNA: TGTGCCAGCAGACGCCCAGGATTCGAGCAGTACTTC

V gene: TRBV5-1
CDR3 length: 15
D gene: TRBD2
clone size: NA
J gene: TRBJ2-2
CDR3 protein: CASSLREGHTGELFF
CDR3 DNA: TGCGCCAGCAGCTTGCGGGAGGGCCACACCGGGGAGCTGTTTTTT

V gene: TRBV4-1
CDR3 length: 12
D gene: NA
clone size: NA
J gene: TRBJ2-5
CDR3 protein: CASSQRGETQYF
CDR3 DNA: TGCGCCAGCAGCCAACGGGGAGAGACCCAGTACTTC

V gene: TRBV5-1
CDR3 length: 15
D gene: NA
clone size: few
J gene: TRBJ2-7
CDR3 protein: CASSLKGPDGYEQYF
CDR3 DNA: TGCGCCAGCAGCTTGAAGGGGCCGGACGGGTACGAGCAGTACTTC

V gene: TRBV12-5
CDR3 length: 12
D gene: TRBD1
clone size: NA
J gene: TRBJ2-7
CDR3 protein: CASGRGHYEQYF
CDR3 DNA: TGTGCTAGTGGTAGGGGGCACTACGAGCAGTACTTC

V gene: TRBV28
CDR3 length: 17
D gene: NA
clone size: NA
J gene: TRBJ2-2
CDR3 protein: CASSLYQSDYNTGELFF
CDR3 DNA: TGTGCCAGCAGTTTATATCAGTCGGACTATAACACCGGGGAGCTGTTTTTT

V gene: TRBV5-1
CDR3 length: 15
D gene: TRBD1
clone size: once
J gene: TRBJ1-2
CDR3 protein: CASSLPTDRGRGYTF
CDR3 DNA: TGCGCCAGCAGCTTGCCGACCGACAGGGGGCGAGGCTACACCTTC

V gene: TRBV6-1
CDR3 length: 15
D gene: NA
clone size: NA
J gene: TRBJ2-5
CDR3 protein: CASSEEGRVRETQYF
CDR3 DNA: TGTGCCAGCAGTGAAGAGGGCAGGGTGAGGGAGACCCAGTACTTC

V gene: TRBV10-2
CDR3 length: 16
D gene: NA
clone size: NA
J gene: TRBJ1-1
CDR3 protein: CASSEGGGVWNTEAFF
CDR3 DNA: TGCGCCAGCAGTGAAGGTGGCGGGGTATGGAACACTGAAGCTTTCTTT

V gene: TRBV11-1
CDR3 length: 14
D gene: NA
clone size: few
J gene: TRBJ1-1
CDR3 protein: CASSLPGGGTEAFF
CDR3 DNA: TGTGCCAGCAGCCTACCGGGTGGAGGCACTGAAGCTTTCTTT

V gene: TRBV27
CDR3 length: 14
D gene: NA
clone size: NA
J gene: TRBJ2-2
CDR3 protein: CASRLGHSTGELFF
CDR3 DNA: TGTGCCAGCAGGTTGGGACACAGCACCGGGGAGCTGTTTTTT

V gene: TRBV9
CDR3 length: 14
D gene: NA
clone size: NA
J gene: TRBJ2-7
CDR3 protein: CASSVASAGYEQYF
CDR3 DNA: TGTGCCAGCAGCGTAGCCAGCGCGGGCTACGAGCAGTACTTC

V gene: TRBV5-1
CDR3 length: 14
D gene: NA
clone size: NA
J gene: TRBJ2-5
CDR3 protein: CASSLGGRWETQYF
CDR3 DNA: TGCGCCAGCAGCTTGGGGGGGCGCTGGGAGACCCAGTACTTC

V gene: TRBV9
CDR3 length: 14
D gene: TRBD1
clone size: NA
J gene: TRBJ1-1
CDR3 protein: CASSETGRDMEAFF
CDR3 DNA: TGTGCCAGCAGTGAGACAGGGCGCGACATGGAAGCTTTCTTT

V gene: TRBV7-8
CDR3 length: 14
D gene: NA
clone size: NA
J gene: TRBJ1-5
CDR3 protein: CASSLRGSPQPQHF
CDR3 DNA: TGTGCCAGCAGCTTGAGGGGGTCCCCCCAGCCCCAGCATTTT

V gene: TRBV28
CDR3 length: 13
D gene: NA
clone size: few
J gene: TRBJ1-2
CDR3 protein: CASSVTEAYGYTF
CDR3 DNA: TGTGCCAGCAGCGTCACGGAGGCTTATGGCTACACCTTC

V gene: TRBV20-1
CDR3 length: 15
D gene: NA
clone size: NA
J gene: TRBJ1-5
CDR3 protein: CSASPRAGARQPQHF
CDR3 DNA: TGCAGTGCTAGTCCACGCGCGGGGGCTCGACAGCCCCAGCATTTT

V gene: TRBV6-5
CDR3 length: 14
D gene: NA
clone size: few
J gene: TRBJ1-4
CDR3 protein: CASSYSQGYEKLFF
CDR3 DNA: TGTGCCAGCAGTTACAGCCAGGGGTATGAAAAACTGTTTTTT

V gene: TRBV24-1
CDR3 length: 13
D gene: NA
clone size: NA
J gene: TRBJ1-3
CDR3 protein: CATSAGSGNTIYF
CDR3 DNA: TGTGCCACCTCGGCGGGCTCTGGAAACACCATATATTTT

V gene: TRBV6-6
CDR3 length: 13
D gene: NA
clone size: NA
J gene: TRBJ2-7
CDR3 protein: CASSRQLGYEQYF
CDR3 DNA: TGTGCCAGCAGTCGACAACTCGGCTACGAGCAGTACTTC

V gene: TRBV9
CDR3 length: 14
D gene: NA
clone size: NA
J gene: TRBJ2-2
CDR3 protein: CASSRDTNTGELFF
CDR3 DNA: TGTGCCAGTAGTCGAGACACGAACACCGGGGAGCTGTTTTTT

V gene: TRBV12-3/TRBV12-4
CDR3 length: 13
D gene: NA
clone size: NA
J gene: TRBJ2-7
CDR3 protein: CASSSIVGYEQYF
CDR3 DNA: TGTGCCAGCAGTTCCATCGTCGGTTACGAGCAGTACTTC

V gene: TRBV5-4
CDR3 length: 15
D gene: TRBD1
clone size: NA
J gene: TRBJ1-2
CDR3 protein: CASSPEPDRVVGYTF
CDR3 DNA: TGTGCCAGCAGCCCGGAGCCCGACAGGGTGGTAGGCTACACCTTC

V gene: TRBV6-1
CDR3 length: 14
D gene: NA
clone size: NA
J gene: TRBJ1-2
CDR3 protein: CASSETLGPVGYTF
CDR3 DNA: TGTGCCAGCAGTGAGACCTTGGGGCCAGTGGGCTACACCTTC

V gene: TRBV25-1
CDR3 length: 14
D gene: NA
clone size: once
J gene: TRBJ1-1
CDR3 protein: CASSAEVMNTEAFF
CDR3 DNA: TGTGCCAGCAGTGCAGAAGTCATGAACACTGAAGCTTTCTTT

V gene: TRBV7-9
CDR3 length: 12
D gene: NA
clone size: NA
J gene: TRBJ1-1
CDR3 protein: CASSLIYTEAFF
CDR3 DNA: TGTGCCAGCAGCCTAATTTACACTGAAGCTTTCTTT

V gene: TRBV19
CDR3 length: 17
D gene: NA
clone size: NA
J gene: TRBJ1-6
CDR3 protein: CASSISPQPGQGSPLHF
CDR3 DNA: TGTGCCAGTAGTATATCCCCTCAACCAGGGCAGGGATCACCCCTCCACTTT